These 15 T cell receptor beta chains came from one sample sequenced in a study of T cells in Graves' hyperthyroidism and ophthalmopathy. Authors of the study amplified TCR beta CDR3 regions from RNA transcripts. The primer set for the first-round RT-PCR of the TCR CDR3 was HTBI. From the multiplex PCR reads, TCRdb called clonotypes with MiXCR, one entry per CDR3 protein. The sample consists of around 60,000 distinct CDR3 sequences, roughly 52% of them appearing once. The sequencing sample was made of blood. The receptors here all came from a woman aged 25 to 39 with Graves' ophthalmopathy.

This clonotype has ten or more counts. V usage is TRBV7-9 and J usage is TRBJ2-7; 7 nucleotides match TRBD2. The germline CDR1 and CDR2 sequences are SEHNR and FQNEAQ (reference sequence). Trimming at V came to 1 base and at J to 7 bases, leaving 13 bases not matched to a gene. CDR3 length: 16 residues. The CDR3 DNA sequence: TGTGCCAGCAGCTTAGTTATTGGCGGGAGTGTAGGGGAGCAGTACTTC. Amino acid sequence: CASSLVIGGSVGEQYF.

The CDR3 loop reads CASSFTSGRHNEQFF. The CDR3 region has the DNA TGCGCCAGCAGCTTTACTAGCGGGAGACACAATGAGCAGTTCTTC. The chain joins TRBV5-1 to TRBJ2-1; 11 nucleotides align to TRBD2. The germline V gene has CDR1 SGHRS and CDR2 YFSETQ. Trimming took 2 bases from V and 5 from J; bases not matched to a gene: 3. This CDR3 comprises 15 residues.

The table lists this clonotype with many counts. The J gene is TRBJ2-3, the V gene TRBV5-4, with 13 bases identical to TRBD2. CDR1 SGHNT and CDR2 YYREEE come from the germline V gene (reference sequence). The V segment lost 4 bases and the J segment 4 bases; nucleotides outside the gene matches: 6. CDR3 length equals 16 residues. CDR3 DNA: TGTGCCAGCAGCCAAGGACTAGCGGGAGCATCAGATACGCAGTATTTT. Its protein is CASSQGLAGASDTQYF.

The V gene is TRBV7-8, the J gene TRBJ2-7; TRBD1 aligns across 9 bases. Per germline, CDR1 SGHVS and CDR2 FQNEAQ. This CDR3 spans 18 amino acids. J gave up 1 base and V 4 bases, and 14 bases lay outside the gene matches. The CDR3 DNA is TGTGCCAGCAGCTCTTCCCAACCGGGACAGGGAGGGTCCTACGAGCAGTACTTC. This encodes CASSSSQPGQGGSYEQYF.

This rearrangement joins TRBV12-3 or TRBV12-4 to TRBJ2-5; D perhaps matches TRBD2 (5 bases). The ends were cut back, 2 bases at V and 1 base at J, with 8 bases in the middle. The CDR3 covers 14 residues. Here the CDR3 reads CASSLRETQETQYF. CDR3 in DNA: TGTGCCAGCAGTTTAAGGGAGACCCAAGAGACCCAGTACTTC.

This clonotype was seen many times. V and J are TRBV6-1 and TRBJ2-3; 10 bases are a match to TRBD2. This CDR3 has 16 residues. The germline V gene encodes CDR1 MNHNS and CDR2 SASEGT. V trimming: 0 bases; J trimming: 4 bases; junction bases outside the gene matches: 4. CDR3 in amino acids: CASSEAASGSADTQYF. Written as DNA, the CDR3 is TGTGCCAGCAGTGAAGCGGCTAGCGGGAGTGCAGATACGCAGTATTTT.

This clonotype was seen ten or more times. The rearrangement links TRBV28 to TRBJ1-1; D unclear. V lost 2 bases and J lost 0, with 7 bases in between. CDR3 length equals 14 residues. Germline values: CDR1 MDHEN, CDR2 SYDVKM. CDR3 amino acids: CASSLEGVNTEAFF. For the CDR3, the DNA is TGTGCCAGCAGTTTAGAGGGCGTGAACACTGAAGCTTTCTTT.

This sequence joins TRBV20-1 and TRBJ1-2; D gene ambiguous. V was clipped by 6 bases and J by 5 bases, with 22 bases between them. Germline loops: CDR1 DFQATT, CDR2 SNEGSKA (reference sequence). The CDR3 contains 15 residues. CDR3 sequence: CSAQRPTDTQYGYTF. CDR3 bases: TGCAGTGCCCAGAGACCCACAGATACGCAGTATGGCTACACCTTC.

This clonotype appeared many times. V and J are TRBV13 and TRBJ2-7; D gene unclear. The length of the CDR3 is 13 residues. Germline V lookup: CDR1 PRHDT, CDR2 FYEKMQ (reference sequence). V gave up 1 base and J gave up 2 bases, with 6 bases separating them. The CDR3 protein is CASSLEGAYEQYF. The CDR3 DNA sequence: TGTGCCAGCAGCTTAGAAGGTGCCTACGAGCAGTACTTC.

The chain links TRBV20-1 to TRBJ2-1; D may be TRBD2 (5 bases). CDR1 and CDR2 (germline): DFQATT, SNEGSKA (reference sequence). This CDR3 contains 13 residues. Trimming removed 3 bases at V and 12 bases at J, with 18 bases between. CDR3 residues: CSASRTPGDTQFF. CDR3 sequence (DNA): TGCAGTGCTAGTCGGACTCCTGGGGATACGCAGTTCTTC.

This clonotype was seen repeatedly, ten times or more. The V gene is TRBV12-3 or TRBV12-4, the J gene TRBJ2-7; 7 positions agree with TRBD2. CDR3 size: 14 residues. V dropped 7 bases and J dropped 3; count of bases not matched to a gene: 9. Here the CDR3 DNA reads TGTGCCAGCAAAAGACTAGCTTCGAACTACGAGCAGTACTTC. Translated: CASKRLASNYEQYF.

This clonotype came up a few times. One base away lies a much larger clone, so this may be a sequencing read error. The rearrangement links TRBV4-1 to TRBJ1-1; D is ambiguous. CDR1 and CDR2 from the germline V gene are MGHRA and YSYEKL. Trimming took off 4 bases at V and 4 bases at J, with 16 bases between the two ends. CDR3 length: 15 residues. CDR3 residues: CASSRLTPGSTEAFF. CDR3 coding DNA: TGCGCCAGCAGCCGTCTCACCCCGGGGAGCACTGAAGCTTTCTTT.

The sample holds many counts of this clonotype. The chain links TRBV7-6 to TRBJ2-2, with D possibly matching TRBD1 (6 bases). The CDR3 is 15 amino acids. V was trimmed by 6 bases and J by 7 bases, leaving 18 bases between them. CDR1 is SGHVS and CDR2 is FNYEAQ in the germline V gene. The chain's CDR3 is CASSPRAGDGGELFF. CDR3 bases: TGTGCCAGCAGTCCTCGCGCAGGGGACGGCGGGGAGCTGTTTTTT.

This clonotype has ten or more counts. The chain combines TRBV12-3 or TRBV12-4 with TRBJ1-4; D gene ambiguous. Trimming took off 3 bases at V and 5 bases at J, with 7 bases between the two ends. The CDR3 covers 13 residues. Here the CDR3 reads CASSLGGNEKLFF. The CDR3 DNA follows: TGTGCCAGCAGTTTGGGTGGAAATGAAAAACTGTTTTTT.

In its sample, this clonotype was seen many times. The CDR3 sequence is CASSSGQIYGYTF. In nucleotides, the CDR3 is TGTGCCAGCAGCAGCGGACAGATTTATGGCTACACCTTC. The rearrangement links TRBV5-4 to TRBJ1-2; possibly TRBD1 for D (6 bases). The CDR3 totals 13 residues. Trimming cost V 4 bases and J 5 bases, with 12 bases left between them. The germline V gene has CDR1 SGHNT and CDR2 YYREEE (reference sequence).